These 26 T cell receptor beta chains originate from one sample sequenced in a study of neurological immune-mediated disorders. TCRdb reprocessed the 5' RACE reads with MiXCR, giving one entry per CDR3 protein. The sample yields roughly 13,000 distinct CDR3 sequences, about 10% seen once. The sequencing sample was made of PBMCs. The source is a woman aged 35 to 49 in good health.

This clonotype has at least ten counts. The chain joins TRBV7-2 to TRBJ2-7; tentatively, D is TRBD2 (5 bases). Trimming left V 0 bases short and J 3 bases short, with 15 bases between. Germline CDR1 and CDR2: SGHTA and FQGNSA. The CDR3 is 16 amino acids. The CDR3 DNA follows: TGTGCCAGCAGCTTAGCGCCATTGGGCGGACTCTACGAGCAGTACTTC. This codes for CASSLAPLGGLYEQYF. Filled out from reference TRBV7-2 and TRBJ2-7, the complete variable domain reads GAGVSQSPSNKVTEKGKDVELRCDPISGHTALYWYRQSLGQGLEFLIYFQGNSAPDKSGLPSDRFSAERTGGSVSTLTIQRTQQEDSAVYLCASSLAPLGGLYEQYFGPGTRLTVT.

This clonotype was detected ten times or more. This sequence joins TRBV20-1 and TRBJ2-3; TRBD2 agrees at 11 bases. Germline trimming cut 2 bases from V and 4 bases from J; bases unmatched to any gene: 14. The CDR3 has 18 amino acids. Germline lookup yields CDR1 DFQATT and CDR2 SNEGSKA (reference sequence). The CDR3 DNA follows: TGCAGTGCTAGATCCCTAGAGTTAGCGGGGGGGCCACCAGATACGCAGTATTTT. Protein sequence: CSARSLELAGGPPDTQYF.

This clonotype was detected ten times or more. The V and J genes are TRBV12-3 or TRBV12-4 and TRBJ1-4, with TRBD1 matching 7 bases. With V trimmed by 6 bases and J by 5 bases, 12 bases remained unmatched. CDR3 length equals 16 residues. CDR3 DNA: TGTGCCAGCAGCCCCCAGGGGGGAGGGAAGAATGAAAAACTGTTTTTT. As protein: CASSPQGGGKNEKLFF.

This clonotype was counted ten times or more. The CDR3 is CASSAGQFKKDEKLFF. CDR3 nucleotide sequence: TGCGCCAGCAGCGCCGGACAGTTCAAGAAGGATGAAAAACTGTTTTTT. The chain employs TRBV5-1 and TRBJ1-4, with D tentatively TRBD1 (6 bases). V lost 4 bases to trimming and J lost 6 bases, with 19 bases between them. The CDR3 covers 16 residues. Germline V gives CDR1 SGHRS, CDR2 YFSETQ. Full variable domain (rest looked up from reference TRBV5-1 and TRBJ1-4): KAGVTQTPRYLIKTRGQQVTLSCSPISGHRSVSWYQQTPGQGLQFLFEYFSETQRNKGNFPGRFSGRQFSNSRSEMNVSTLELGDSALYLCASSAGQFKKDEKLFFGSGTQLSVL.

The V and J genes are TRBV29-1 and TRBJ2-3, with 7 bases that match TRBD2. CDR1 SQVTM and CDR2 ANQGSEA come from the germline V gene. The CDR3 loop spans 13 amino acids. V lost 2 bases and J lost 3; bases outside the gene matches: 2. As DNA, the CDR3 is TGCAGCGTTGAAACGGGGGGAACAGATACGCAGTATTTT. Its protein is CSVETGGTDTQYF.

This chain joins TRBV6-2 or TRBV6-3 and TRBJ2-5, with D uncertain. This CDR3 has 15 amino acids. Trimming stripped 0 bases from V and 2 bases from J, with 10 bases between. The germline V gene has CDR1 MNHEY and CDR2 SVGEGT. CDR3 DNA: TGTGCCAGCAGTTACTCGGCGTCAGATCAAGAGACCCAGTACTTC. Translation gives CASSYSASDQETQYF.

This clonotype came up many times. The CDR3 nucleotides read TGTGCCAGCAGTGTAGGTAGGAACAATGAGCAGTTCTTC. This codes for CASSVGRNNEQFF. The chain has TRBV2 and TRBJ2-1; unclear D gene. The CDR3 length is 13 residues. CDR1 and CDR2 from the germline V gene are SNHLY and FYNNEI. Trimming took 4 bases from V and 5 from J, leaving 9 bases between them. Using reference TRBV2 and TRBJ2-1 for the parts outside the CDR3, the full variable domain is EPEVTQTPSHQVTQMGQEVILRCVPISNHLYFYWYRQILGQKVEFLVSFYNNEISEKSEIFDDQFSVERPDGSNFTLKIRSTKLEDSAMYFCASSVGRNNEQFFGPGTRLTVL.

This clonotype was observed at least ten times. V usage is TRBV7-2 and J usage is TRBJ2-1; D call uncertain. The CDR3 length is 12 residues. Trimming stripped 1 base from V and 11 bases from J, with 9 bases between. CDR1 and CDR2 from the germline V gene are SGHTA and FQGNSA. CDR3 bases: TGTGCCAGCAGCTTAGAGGTTGGTAAGCAGTTCTTC. Encoded protein: CASSLEVGKQFF.

In this sample, this clonotype turned up many times. The CDR3 sequence is CRPSRGQGGYTF. The DNA for the CDR3 is TGCAGACCATCTAGGGGGCAAGGTGGCTACACCTTC. This sequence joins TRBV20-1 and TRBJ1-2; TRBD1 matches at 7 bases. CDR1 and CDR2 (germline): DFQATT, SNEGSKA (reference sequence). The CDR3 totals 12 residues.

This clonotype was picked up many times. The chain carries TRBV24-1 and TRBJ2-3; 8 positions agree with TRBD1. Unmatched junction bases numbered 1, after V lost 1 base and J lost 8 bases. This CDR3 comprises 13 residues. The germline V gene encodes CDR1 KGHDR and CDR2 SFDVKD. The CDR3 bases are TGTGCCACCAGTGATTTCGACAGGGGTACGCAGTATTTT. Its protein product is CATSDFDRGTQYF.

This clonotype was seen ten or more times. This chain joins TRBV28 and TRBJ2-5; 7 nucleotides align to TRBD1. The CDR3 runs to 14 residues. The V gene's germline CDR1 is MDHEN and CDR2 SYDVKM. J was trimmed by 4 bases and V by 5 bases; bases with no gene match: 7. The CDR3 loop reads CASSESGGSETQYF. CDR3 DNA: TGTGCCAGCAGTGAATCAGGGGGATCAGAGACCCAGTACTTC.

In this sample, this clonotype is medium-sized. The V and J genes are TRBV25-1 and TRBJ1-4, with no clear D. This CDR3 has 14 amino acids. Germline V gene sequence: CDR1 MGHDK, CDR2 SYGVNS. The ends were cut back, 4 bases at V and 7 bases at J, with 13 bases in the middle. The CDR3 region is CASSGSALGEKLFF. CDR3 in DNA: TGTGCCAGCAGTGGTTCAGCGTTGGGTGAAAAACTGTTTTTT.

The chain recombines TRBV20-1 with TRBJ1-1; D gene uncertain. The V end lost 0 bases, the J end lost 9 bases, and 14 bases lay between the germline ends. From germline, CDR1 is DFQATT and CDR2 SNEGSKA (reference sequence). CDR3 size: 13 residues. In DNA, the CDR3 is TGCAGTGCTAGAGATAGCCTCACCGGGAAAGCTTTCTTT. Amino acid sequence: CSARDSLTGKAFF.

This clonotype was found many times. This rearrangement joins TRBV12-3 or TRBV12-4 to TRBJ2-1; TRBD1 might be the D (5 bases). Trimming took 5 bases from V and 0 from J, leaving 20 bases between them. The CDR3 contains 18 residues. DNA of the CDR3: TGTGCCAGCAGTCCCCCCGCAGGGCAGACCAGCTCCTACAATGAGCAGTTCTTC. It codes for CASSPPAGQTSSYNEQFF.

In its sample, this clonotype was seen many times. The chain is built from TRBV20-1 and TRBJ2-3, with 12 bases fitting TRBD2. The CDR3 is 14 amino acids. From germline, CDR1 is DFQATT and CDR2 SNEGSKA (reference sequence). The junction had 6 bases not matched to a gene; V was cut back by 6 bases and J by 5 bases. The chain's CDR3 is CSAILAGGLDTQYF. DNA for the CDR3: TGCAGTGCCATACTAGCGGGAGGCCTAGATACGCAGTATTTT.

Comment on this clonotype: No DNA is shown, since the ends of the CDR3 on it are uncertain; the CDR3 is the one TCRdb lists. This chain uses TRBV4-1 with TRBJ1-1. The germline gives CDR1 MGHRA, CDR2 YSYEKL. The CDR3 contains 18 residues when both ends are counted. This CDR3 reads CASSFYICSAREADAAFF.

At least ten counts were recorded for this clonotype. V gene TRBV20-1 combines with J gene TRBJ2-7; D is ambiguous. The CDR3 is made up of 13 amino acids. V lost 0 bases to trimming and J lost 1 base, with 7 bases between them. Per germline, CDR1 DFQATT and CDR2 SNEGSKA (reference sequence). The CDR3 region has the DNA TGCAGTGCTAGAGATTCCCGGTCCTACGAGCAGTACTTC. Translated: CSARDSRSYEQYF.

This clonotype came up many times. V is TRBV2 and J is TRBJ2-6; 7 bases fit TRBD2. With 6 bases clipped from V and 3 bases from J, the junction kept 8 bases outside the gene matches. CDR1 is SNHLY and CDR2 is FYNNEI in the germline V gene. This CDR3 has 16 residues. For the CDR3, the DNA is TGTGCCAGCAGCCTTGCTGGGGGGGTTGGGGCCAACGTCCTGACTTTC. Amino acids: CASSLAGGVGANVLTF.

Many counts were recorded for this clonotype. The chain couples TRBV7-9 to TRBJ1-1, with D tentatively TRBD1 (5 bases). Trimming cost V 5 bases and J 8 bases, with 12 bases left between them. CDR3 size: 12 residues. Germline loops: CDR1 SEHNR, CDR2 FQNEAQ (reference sequence). The DNA of the CDR3 is TGTGCCAGCAGCAGAGGGACGGCGGAAGCTTTCTTT. As protein: CASSRGTAEAFF.

This clonotype has at least ten counts. This chain links TRBV4-1 with TRBJ1-1; D remains ambiguous. The CDR3 covers 13 residues. The V end lost 4 bases, the J end lost 11 bases, and 17 bases lay between the germline ends. Germline lookup yields CDR1 MGHRA and CDR2 YSYEKL. CDR3 protein: CASSRSDFVSAFF. The CDR3 nucleotides read TGCGCCAGCAGCCGATCGGACTTCGTGAGTGCTTTCTTT.

This clonotype is medium-sized within its sample. J is TRBJ1-1 and V is TRBV12-3 or TRBV12-4; D remains ambiguous. Trimming removed 3 bases from V and 11 bases from J, with 13 bases in between. CDR3 length: 12 amino acids. The CDR3 region is CASSLGPTGAFF. The CDR3 DNA reads TGTGCCAGCAGTTTGGGCCCCACGGGCGCTTTCTTT.

V gene TRBV25-1 combines with J gene TRBJ2-3; D might be TRBD1 (5 bases). V was shortened by 1 base and J by 2 bases, with 10 bases between the two germline ends. The CDR3 covers 15 residues. CDR1 MGHDK and CDR2 SYGVNS come from the germline V gene. CDR3 in amino acids: CASSESPQVTDTQYF. CDR3 nucleotide sequence: TGTGCCAGCAGTGAATCCCCACAGGTCACAGATACGCAGTATTTT.

The table lists this clonotype with many counts. The chain uses TRBV10-3 and TRBJ1-4; D is unresolved. V lost 3 bases and J 3 bases, leaving 8 bases between the germline ends. Germline assignment: CDR1 ENHRY and CDR2 SYGVKD. The CDR3 totals 14 residues. As DNA, the CDR3 is TGTGCCATCAGTGACGGGAAATCTAATGAAAAACTGTTTTTT. Encoded protein: CAISDGKSNEKLFF.

This clonotype came up many times. V gene TRBV5-6 combines with J gene TRBJ2-7; 7 nucleotides agree with TRBD1. This CDR3 contains 13 residues. From germline, CDR1 is SGHDT and CDR2 YYEEEE. Trimming at V came to 10 bases and at J to 5 bases, leaving 12 bases not matched to a gene. In DNA, the CDR3 is TGTGCCGGCAACTTACAGGGGTCCAACGAGCAGTACTTC. This sequence encodes CAGNLQGSNEQYF.

J is TRBJ2-1 and V is TRBV20-1; TRBD2 is a possible D gene (5 bases). Trimming took 3 bases from V and 3 from J, leaving 15 bases between them. The CDR3 covers 15 residues. CDR1 and CDR2 from the germline V gene are DFQATT and SNEGSKA (reference sequence). The CDR3 sequence: CSASVPRVLYNEQFF. The CDR3, as DNA: TGCAGTGCTAGCGTTCCGCGGGTCCTCTACAATGAGCAGTTCTTC.

This clonotype was observed many times. Here the CDR3 reads CASSPEERDPYNEQFF. As DNA, the CDR3 is TGTGCCAGCAGCCCCGAGGAGCGGGACCCCTACAATGAGCAGTTCTTC. The rearrangement uses TRBV7-2 and TRBJ2-1, with 7 bases aligning to TRBD2. V was clipped by 5 bases and J by 2 bases; unmatched bases: 9. CDR1 and CDR2 from the germline V gene are SGHTA and FQGNSA. The CDR3 is made up of 16 amino acids.